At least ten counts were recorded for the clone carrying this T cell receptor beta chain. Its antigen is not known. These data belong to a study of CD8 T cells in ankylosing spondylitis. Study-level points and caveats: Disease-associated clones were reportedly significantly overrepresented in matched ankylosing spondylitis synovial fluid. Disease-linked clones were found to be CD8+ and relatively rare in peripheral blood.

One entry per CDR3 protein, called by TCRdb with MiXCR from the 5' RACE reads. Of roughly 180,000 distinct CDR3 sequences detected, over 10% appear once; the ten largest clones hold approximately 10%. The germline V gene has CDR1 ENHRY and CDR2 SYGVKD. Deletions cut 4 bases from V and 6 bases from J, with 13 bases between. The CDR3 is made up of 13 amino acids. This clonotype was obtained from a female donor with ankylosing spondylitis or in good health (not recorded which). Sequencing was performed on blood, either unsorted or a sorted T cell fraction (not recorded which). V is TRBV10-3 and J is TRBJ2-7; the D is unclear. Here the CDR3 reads CAISALVRSEQYF. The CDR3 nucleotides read TGTGCCATCAGTGCCTTGGTGCGCAGCGAGCAGTACTTC.